These 25 T cell receptor beta chains were all obtained from the same sample, sequenced in a study of T-cell memory formation after mild COVID-19. TCRdb reprocessed the 5' RACE reads with MiXCR, giving one entry per CDR3 protein. The sample lists 35,000 to 50,000 distinct CDR3 sequences; more than 9% were seen once. Sequenced sample: PBMCs or a T cell subset sorted from them (not recorded which). The receptors were sampled from an adult woman who had mild COVID-19 (a few samples of this study predate the infection). Cell type and time point are not known.

This clonotype was observed a few times. The V gene is TRBV9, the J gene TRBJ2-1; D not certain. This CDR3 contains 14 residues. Germline V gene data show CDR1 as SGDLS and CDR2 as YYNGEE. The V end was cut by 0 bases, the J end by 9 bases, with 13 bases between. The CDR3 loop is CASSVGSGPGEQFF. The CDR3, as DNA: TGTGCCAGCAGCGTAGGATCGGGTCCGGGTGAGCAGTTCTTC.

This clonotype came up many times. J is TRBJ2-3 and V is TRBV29-1, with TRBD1 matching 7 bases. J gave up 0 bases and V 6 bases, and 6 bases lay outside the gene matches. CDR1 and CDR2 from the germline V gene are SQVTM and ANQGSEA. CDR3 length: 14 amino acids. CDR3 in amino acids: CSVAPGQSTDTQYF. The DNA for the CDR3 is TGCAGCGTGGCCCCGGGACAGAGCACAGATACGCAGTATTTT.

Only a few counts were recorded for this clonotype. The rearrangement links TRBV29-1 to TRBJ1-1, with D possibly matching TRBD1 (5 bases). This CDR3 contains 14 residues. Germline V CDR1 and CDR2: SQVTM, ANQGSEA. V lost 3 bases, J lost 5 bases, and 16 bases lay in between. CDR3: CSVDQGSTGTEAFF. CDR3 in DNA: TGCAGCGTTGACCAGGGCTCGACCGGGACTGAAGCTTTCTTT.

This sequence joins TRBV15 and TRBJ1-1; D possibly corresponds to TRBD1 (5 bases). V lost 0 bases to trimming and J lost 11 bases, with 19 bases between them. CDR1 is LNHNV, CDR2 YYDKDF, per germline (reference sequence). This CDR3 has 15 amino acids. CDR3 coding DNA: TGTGCCACCAGCAGAGATATCACAGGCCCGGGGGTGGCTTTCTTT. Protein product: CATSRDITGPGVAFF. Full variable domain (missing parts from reference TRBV15 and TRBJ1-1): DAMVIQNPRYQVTQFGKPVTLSCSQTLNHNVMYWYQQKSSQAPKLLFHYYDKDFNNEADTPDNFQSRRPNTSFCFLDIRSPGLGDTAMYLCATSRDITGPGVAFFGQGTRLTVV.

This chain connects TRBV29-1 to TRBJ1-4; TRBD1 matches 9 bases. V shed 4 bases and J 5 bases; nucleotides not matched to a gene: 5. This CDR3 region has 14 residues. Per the germline V gene, CDR1 is SQVTM and CDR2 is ANQGSEA. The DNA of the CDR3 is TGCAGCGTTGGGGCCGGGACAGGGAATGAAAAACTGTTTTTT. Translation gives CSVGAGTGNEKLFF. Full variable domain (missing parts from reference TRBV29-1 and TRBJ1-4): SAVISQKPSRDICQRGTSLTIQCQVDSQVTMMFWYRQQPGQSLTLIATANQGSEATYESGFVIDKFPISRPNLTFSTLTVSNMSPEDSSIYLCSVGAGTGNEKLFFGSGTQLSVL.

This clonotype showed up just a few times. The rearrangement links TRBV4-3 to TRBJ2-6; TRBD2 is a possible D gene (5 bases). With 1 base removed from V and 4 bases from J, the gap between germline ends came to 11 bases. The germline V gene has CDR1 LGHNA and CDR2 YSLEER. The CDR3 totals 16 residues. The CDR3 sequence: CASSQGRGAGANVLTF. The CDR3 DNA sequence: TGCGCCAGCAGCCAAGGACGGGGTGCCGGGGCCAACGTCCTGACTTTC.

This clonotype was recorded a few times. The V call is TRBV7-6, the J call TRBJ2-5; D not resolved. Trimming pared 5 bases from V and 5 bases from J, leaving 12 bases between. Germline CDR1 and CDR2: SGHVS and FNYEAQ. The CDR3 consists of 13 residues. CDR3 sequence (DNA): TGTGCCAGCAGCAAAATCCTCGGGGAGACCCAGTACTTC. As protein: CASSKILGETQYF. Full variable domain (remainder filled in from reference TRBV7-6 and TRBJ2-5): GAGVSQSPRYKVTKRGQDVALRCDPISGHVSLYWYRQALGQGPEFLTYFNYEAQQDKSGLPNDRFSAERPEGSISTLTIQRTEQRDSAMYRCASSKILGETQYFGPGTRLLVL.

This clonotype was observed at least ten times. The J gene is TRBJ1-1, the V gene TRBV12-3 or TRBV12-4; D remains ambiguous. This CDR3 is 13 amino acids long. Trimming cost V 2 bases and J 0 bases, with 4 bases left between them. The CDR3 sequence: CASSLQVNTEAFF. CDR3 DNA: TGTGCCAGCAGTTTACAGGTGAACACTGAAGCTTTCTTT.

This clonotype was observed at least ten times. The CDR3, as DNA: TGTGCCAGCAACGCGGGTCCCACTGAGCAGTTCTTC. Protein sequence: CASNAGPTEQFF. This rearrangement joins TRBV7-2 to TRBJ2-1; perhaps TRBD2 as D (5 bases). CDR1 SGHTA and CDR2 FQGNSA come from the germline V gene. The CDR3 spans 12 residues. Trimming shortened V by 7 bases and J by 9 bases, and 13 bases separated the two germline ends.

This clonotype showed up just a few times. The chain has TRBV2 and TRBJ1-2, with TRBD1 as a possible D gene (5 bases). Germline V gene sequence: CDR1 SNHLY, CDR2 FYNNEI. This CDR3 spans 14 amino acids. Trimming cost V 2 bases and J 6 bases, with 13 bases left between them. The CDR3 DNA reads TGTGCCAGCAGTGAATCCCTGGGGACGGATGGCTACACCTTC. Its translation: CASSESLGTDGYTF. The entire variable domain, with the rest obtained from reference TRBV2 and TRBJ1-2, is as follows: EPEVTQTPSHQVTQMGQEVILRCVPISNHLYFYWYRQILGQKVEFLVSFYNNEISEKSEIFDDQFSVERPDGSNFTLKIRSTKLEDSAMYFCASSESLGTDGYTFGSGTRLTVV.

This clonotype is medium-sized (0.01 to 0.1%) within its sample. The CDR3 region is CSALGQLGTEAFF. The CDR3 coding sequence is TGCAGTGCTCTAGGGCAGCTTGGCACTGAAGCTTTCTTT. The rearrangement links TRBV20-1 to TRBJ1-1; unclear D gene. The CDR3 sequence is 13 residues long. Germline CDR1 is DFQATT and CDR2 is SNEGSKA (reference sequence). V dropped 5 bases and J dropped 4 bases, with 14 bases sitting between them.

The V and J genes are TRBV7-6 and TRBJ2-1, with D hard to call. The ends were cut back, 0 bases at V and 3 bases at J, with 12 bases in the middle. Germline V CDR1 and CDR2: SGHVS, FNYEAQ. This CDR3 has 16 amino acids. DNA of the CDR3: TGTGCCAGCAGCTTAGCGTTGGCCAGAGACTACAATGAGCAGTTCTTC. Translated, it gives CASSLALARDYNEQFF.

The rearrangement uses TRBV24-1 and TRBJ2-3, with TRBD2 identical over 7 bases. The CDR3 covers 17 residues. Unmatched junction bases numbered 12, after V lost 3 bases and J lost 4 bases. Germline V gene lookup returns CDR1 KGHDR and CDR2 SFDVKD. This chain's CDR3 is CATSDPIGGSDPDTQYF. The CDR3 bases are TGTGCCACCAGTGATCCGATTGGCGGGAGTGACCCAGATACGCAGTATTTT.

The rearrangement links TRBV5-1 to TRBJ1-2; TRBD1 matches 8 bases. The V gene end was trimmed by 0 bases and the J gene end by 8 bases; junction bases not matched to a gene: 9. The CDR3 length is 15 residues. Germline CDR1 reads SGHRS; CDR2 reads YFSETQ. The CDR3 reads CASSLDLGQGRGYTF. As DNA, the CDR3 is TGCGCCAGCAGCTTGGACCTCGGACAGGGACGGGGCTACACCTTC.

This clonotype was detected many times. The chain has TRBV12-3 or TRBV12-4 and TRBJ1-1; D gene unclear. This CDR3 contains 11 residues. V shed 6 bases and J shed 4 bases, with 6 bases lying between them. CDR3: CASRATTEAFF. CDR3 nucleotide sequence: TGTGCCAGCAGAGCGACCACTGAAGCTTTCTTT.

The chain uses TRBV7-2 and TRBJ2-1, with D possibly being TRBD2 (6 bases). The CDR3 is 14 amino acids. From germline, CDR1 is SGHTA and CDR2 FQGNSA. Trimming shortened V by 0 bases and J by 6 bases, and 9 bases separated the two germline ends. The CDR3 region has the DNA TGTGCCAGCAGCTTAGCGTGGGGGGTCAATGAGCAGTTCTTC. It is translated as CASSLAWGVNEQFF.

The V gene is TRBV19, the J gene TRBJ2-1; TRBD1 or TRBD2 may be the D gene (6 bases each). CDR3 length equals 15 residues. Germline lookup yields CDR1 LNHDA and CDR2 SQIVND (reference sequence). V gave up 6 bases and J gave up 9 bases, with 21 bases separating them. CDR3 region: CASRSPGDSWGEQFF. CDR3 sequence (DNA): TGTGCCAGTAGGTCACCAGGGGACTCTTGGGGTGAGCAGTTCTTC. The full variable domain, its missing parts supplied by reference TRBV19 and TRBJ2-1, is DGGITQSPKYLFRKEGQNVTLSCEQNLNHDAMYWYRQDPGQGLRLIYYSQIVNDFQKGDIAEGYSVSREKKESFPLTVTSAQKNPTAFYLCASRSPGDSWGEQFFGPGTRLTVL.

This clonotype was recorded many times. The chain combines TRBV7-3 with TRBJ1-1; D is unclear. V was pared by 0 bases and J by 1 base, with 12 bases between. The CDR3 consists of 16 residues. The V gene's germline CDR1 is SGHTA and CDR2 FQGTGA. CDR3 coding DNA: TGTGCCAGCAGCTTAACTCCAGTGGGAAGGAACACTGAAGCTTTCTTT. It yields the protein CASSLTPVGRNTEAFF.

V and J are TRBV6-1 and TRBJ1-2, with D possibly matching TRBD1 (5 bases). Germline V lookup: CDR1 MNHNS, CDR2 SASEGT. The CDR3 has 14 residues. The germline V and J ends were trimmed by 8 bases and 4 bases, with 17 bases remaining between them. CDR3: CASHTRGTLYGYTF. CDR3 coding DNA: TGTGCCAGCCATACAAGGGGAACCCTCTATGGCTACACCTTC.

This clonotype has ten or more counts. The chain recombines TRBV12-3 or TRBV12-4 with TRBJ1-6; 9 nucleotides match TRBD1. With V trimmed by 6 bases and J by 8 bases, 5 bases remained unmatched. CDR3 length: 14 amino acids. CDR3 amino acids: CASRPGQGDSPLHF. CDR3 nucleotide sequence: TGTGCCAGCAGACCGGGACAGGGTGATTCACCCCTCCACTTT.

This clonotype occurred many times. The J gene is TRBJ2-1, the V gene TRBV5-1; D is undetermined. The CDR3 contains 12 residues. The germline V gene has CDR1 SGHRS and CDR2 YFSETQ. Trimming pared 1 base from V and 10 bases from J, leaving 9 bases between. The CDR3 nucleotides are TGCGCCAGCAGCTTGATTGGGCCCGAGCAGTTCTTC. Its protein is CASSLIGPEQFF.

In this sample, this clonotype turned up many times. This chain links TRBV4-3 with TRBJ2-1, with 10 bases lining up with TRBD2. Germline V CDR1 and CDR2: LGHNA, YSLEER. CDR3 length equals 17 residues. The trim removed 0 bases at V and 7 bases at J, leaving 9 bases unmatched. CDR3 nucleotide sequence: TGCGCCAGCAGCCAAGATAGAGGGGGTAGCGGGAGGAATGAGCAGTTCTTC. Its protein is CASSQDRGGSGRNEQFF.

This clonotype was counted only a few times. The V and J genes are TRBV6-2 or TRBV6-3 and TRBJ1-2, with 8 bases matching TRBD1. Trimming removed 6 bases from V and 6 bases from J; junction bases left unmatched: 6. This CDR3 has 13 amino acids. Germline CDR1 MNHEY, CDR2 SVGEGT. Written as DNA, the CDR3 is TGTGCCAGCAGAGAGGACAGGGTTGATGGCTACACCTTC. It specifies CASREDRVDGYTF.

This clonotype was picked up a small number of times. The CDR3 loop is CASSPQLENYGYTF. In nucleotides, the CDR3 is TGTGCCAGCTCACCACAGCTAGAGAACTATGGCTACACCTTC. The chain carries TRBV18 and TRBJ1-2, with D hard to call. The CDR3 is 14 amino acids. Looked up from germline, CDR1 is KGHSH and CDR2 is LQKENI. Trimming took off 1 base at V and 2 bases at J, with 8 bases between the two ends.

This clonotype has more than one count but fewer than ten. This rearrangement joins TRBV7-9 to TRBJ2-1, with 10 bases fitting TRBD1. V was pared by 4 bases and J by 12 bases, with 15 bases of the junction left unmatched. Germline-derived CDR1 and CDR2 are SEHNR and FQNEAQ (reference sequence). The CDR3 extends over 16 amino acids. As DNA, the CDR3 is TGTGCCAGCAGCTCGTACACCGGGACAGGGGCCGAGGGGCAGTTCTTC. It codes for CASSSYTGTGAEGQFF.